The 17 T cell receptor beta chains below were found in one sample sequenced in a study of cytomegalovirus exposure and HLA in healthy donors. Both 60 Vbeta primers and 13 Jbeta primers went into the PCR. Some clones are missing from TCRdb's copy, which holds only in-frame ones; the method was immunoSEQ multiplex PCR. Of fewer than 200,000 clones in the sample, approximately 78% were seen once. The sample comprised PBMCs. Every receptor here comes from a woman aged 18 to 35 in good health and CMV-seronegative.

This chain connects TRBV19 to TRBJ2-2; 8 nucleotides align to TRBD2. The length of the CDR3 is 14 residues. Per the germline V gene, CDR1 is LNHDA and CDR2 is SQIVND (reference sequence). The V and J ends lost 6 bases and 5 bases, in that order; junction bases with no gene match: 5. The CDR3 reads CASRLGGGTGELFF. The CDR3 bases are TGTGCCAGTAGACTCGGGGGGGGTACCGGGGAGCTGTTTTTT.

This clone was seen only once. The chain has TRBV5-6 and TRBJ2-3, with 8 bases fitting TRBD2. V gave up 2 bases and J gave up 0 bases; unmatched junction bases: 11. Germline assignment: CDR1 SGHDT and CDR2 YYEEEE. This CDR3 comprises 18 residues. As DNA, the CDR3 is TGTGCCAGCAGCTTCCCTACGCCCGGGAGGGTAAGCACAGATACGCAGTATTTT. It specifies CASSFPTPGRVSTDTQYF.

J is TRBJ2-3 and V is TRBV28; the match to TRBD1 covers 9 bases. J gave up 3 bases and V 5 bases, and 15 bases lay outside the gene matches. This CDR3 contains 18 residues. The V gene's germline CDR1 is MDHEN and CDR2 SYDVKM. The CDR3 DNA follows: TGTGCCAGCAGTGCACCCGCGTTAAGGACAGGGGATACAGATACGCAGTATTTT. Residues: CASSAPALRTGDTDTQYF.

The J gene is TRBJ1-3, the V gene TRBV19; D gene uncertain. The length of the CDR3 is 11 residues. The V gene's germline CDR1 is LNHDA and CDR2 SQIVND (reference sequence). V was cut by 6 bases and J by 8 bases, with 8 bases left in between. The CDR3 DNA follows: TGTGCCAGTAGAAATGTAGACACCATATATTTT. It codes for CASRNVDTIYF.

The V and J genes are TRBV6-5 and TRBJ1-2; D is ambiguous. There are 15 residues in the CDR3. The V end lost 8 bases, the J end lost 4 bases, and 20 bases lay between the germline ends. Germline V gene sequence: CDR1 MNHEY, CDR2 SVGAGI. CDR3 in DNA: TGTGCCAGCCTGGGAGTAGGACCACGCAGCTATGGCTACACCTTC. Translated, it gives CASLGVGPRSYGYTF.

A few counts support this clone. The chain links TRBV6-1 to TRBJ1-5, with TRBD1 matching over 10 bases. The V segment lost 3 bases and the J segment 6 bases; nucleotides outside the gene matches: 5. This CDR3 comprises 15 residues. Germline V gene lookup returns CDR1 MNHNS and CDR2 SASEGT. As DNA, the CDR3 is TGTGCCAGCAGTGAGACCGGGACAGGGGCTCAGCCCCAGCATTTT. Its translation is CASSETGTGAQPQHF.

The genes are TRBV7-3 and TRBJ1-1, with 9 bases aligning to TRBD1. The CDR3 spans 17 residues. CDR1 is SGHTA, CDR2 FQGTGA, per germline. Losses at the gene ends were 5 bases for V and 0 bases for J; bases not matched to a gene: 10. This CDR3 reads CASSEDRGRKMNTEAFF. The CDR3 bases are TGTGCCAGCAGCGAGGACAGGGGCCGTAAAATGAACACTGAAGCTTTCTTT. Combining the CDR3 with reference TRBV7-3 and TRBJ1-1 gives the whole variable domain GAGVSQTPSNKVTEKGKYVELRCDPISGHTALYWYRQSLGQGPEFLIYFQGTGAADDSGLPNDRFFAVRPEGSVSTLKIQRTERGDSAVYLCASSEDRGRKMNTEAFFGQGTRLTVV.

The chain uses TRBV10-1 and TRBJ2-2; 7 bases are shared with TRBD2. CDR1 is WNHNN, CDR2 SYGVQD, per germline (reference sequence). This CDR3 has 18 residues. V shed 3 bases and J 0 bases; nucleotides not matched to a gene: 10. CDR3 residues: CASSDDPGGRPNTGELFF. Here the CDR3 DNA reads TGCGCCAGCAGTGACGACCCGGGAGGCCGTCCGAACACCGGGGAGCTGTTTTTT.

The V and J genes are TRBV5-4 and TRBJ2-1, with no clear D. Trimming stripped 4 bases from V and 6 bases from J, with 11 bases between. The CDR3 is 13 residues long. Germline loops: CDR1 SGHNT, CDR2 YYREEE (reference sequence). In DNA, the CDR3 is TGTGCCAGCAGCCCCTCGGAGATCAATGAGCAGTTCTTC. Translated: CASSPSEINEQFF.

V is TRBV7-2 and J is TRBJ2-7, with TRBD2 as a possible D gene (5 bases). V was pared by 1 base and J by 7 bases, with 11 bases between. Germline V gene data show CDR1 as SGHTA and CDR2 as FQGNSA. CDR3 length: 13 residues. The CDR3, as DNA: TGTGCCAGCAGCTTAGGGGTCCGGGGAGAGCAGTACTTC. It yields the protein CASSLGVRGEQYF.

The J gene is TRBJ2-7, the V gene TRBV27, with TRBD2 matching over 10 bases. V dropped 8 bases and J dropped 5; count of bases not matched to a gene: 12. The germline CDR1 and CDR2 sequences are MNHEY and SMNVEV (reference sequence). The CDR3 contains 15 residues. CDR3 sequence reads: CASRVSSGSYDEQYF. The CDR3 coding sequence is TGTGCCAGCCGGGTCTCTAGCGGGAGTTATGACGAGCAGTACTTC.

Details on this clone: An end of the junction does not agree with germline; a read error may underlie this. The chain links TRBV25-1 to TRBJ2-7; maybe TRBD2 (5 bases). Germline-derived CDR1 and CDR2 are MGHDK and SYGVNS. This CDR3 has 16 amino acids. Here the CDR3 reads CASGESLPGGPYEQYF. Here the CDR3 DNA reads TGTGCCAGCGGTGAATCCCTGCCAGGAGGCCCCTACGAGCAGTACTTC.

This clone was found once. The DNA for the CDR3 is TGTGCCAGCTCACCCCGGGACAGGGGACTCGCGAGCCCTGAAGCTTTCTTT. As protein: CASSPRDRGLASPEAFF. The chain combines TRBV18 with TRBJ1-1, with 10 bases fitting TRBD1. Per the germline V gene, CDR1 is KGHSH and CDR2 is LQKENI. Unmatched junction bases numbered 13, after V lost 3 bases and J lost 6 bases. The CDR3 has 17 amino acids. Variable domain in full (rest from reference TRBV18 and TRBJ1-1): NAGVMQNPRHLVRRRGQEARLRCSPMKGHSHVYWYRQLPEEGLKFMVYLQKENIIDESGMPKERFSAEFPKEGPSILRIQQVVRGDSAAYFCASSPRDRGLASPEAFFGQGTRLTVV.

V gene TRBV28 combines with J gene TRBJ2-6; possibly TRBD2 for D (7 bases). The CDR3 consists of 18 residues. V shed 3 bases and J shed 0 bases, with 15 bases lying between them. Germline CDR1 and CDR2: MDHEN and SYDVKM. The CDR3 sequence is CASSFSWGGHSGANVLTF. The CDR3 bases are TGTGCCAGCAGTTTCTCTTGGGGGGGGCACTCTGGGGCCAACGTCCTGACTTTC.

This rearrangement joins TRBV30 to TRBJ2-3; TRBD1 is a possible D gene (5 bases). The CDR3 totals 14 residues. With 3 bases removed from V and 2 bases from J, the gap between germline ends came to 12 bases. The V gene's germline CDR1 is GTSNPN and CDR2 SVGIG (reference sequence). The CDR3 region is CAWSVTVNTDTQYF. The CDR3 DNA reads TGTGCCTGGAGCGTGACAGTGAACACAGATACGCAGTATTTT.

The V and J genes are TRBV27 and TRBJ2-6, with D unclear. CDR3 length: 17 amino acids. CDR1 and CDR2 (germline): MNHEY, SMNVEV (reference sequence). V dropped 2 bases and J dropped 0 bases, with 11 bases sitting between them. In DNA form, the CDR3 reads TGTGCCAGCAGTTTACTCGTCCCCGGCTCTGGGGCCAACGTCCTGACTTTC. As protein: CASSLLVPGSGANVLTF.

This sequence joins TRBV5-8 and TRBJ2-3; perhaps TRBD2 as D (5 bases). Germline CDR1 and CDR2: SGHTS and YDEGEE. Trimming took off 4 bases at V and 2 bases at J, with 17 bases between the two ends. This CDR3 spans 16 amino acids. This CDR3 reads CASSRSTTSDTDTQYF. In DNA form, the CDR3 reads TGTGCCAGCAGCCGTTCGACTACCTCAGACACAGATACGCAGTATTTT.